There are many counts of the clone carrying this T cell receptor (beta chain). Its antigen is still unknown. The data were taken from a study of molecular identifiers for immune sequencing clone quantification. Study-wide context: In replicates, RNA from around 18,000 or 91,000 naive CD8 cells was divided five ways and four parts were sequenced.

Study-wide results and limits: Clones above 20 RNA copies contained over 97% of effector molecules and under 1% of naive molecules.

This CDR3 contains 11 residues. V shed 5 bases and J shed 15 bases, with 14 bases lying between them. Per germline, CDR1 SGHVS and CDR2 FQNEAQ. Via MiXCR, TCRdb re-called the PCR reads, giving one row per CDR3 protein. The sample comprises 30,000 to 45,000 distinct CDR3 sequences, around a sixth of which are singletons, and less than 8.5% rests with the top ten. In the sort, naive CD8 T cells were defined as CD8+CD4-CCR7+CD45RA+. The material sequenced was naive CD8+ T cells from blood, with Jurkat cell RNA spiked in. Subset denoted: FACS-sorted CD8+CD4-CCR7+CD45RA+ naive T cells. The J gene is TRBJ2-1, the V gene TRBV7-8; tentative D call: TRBD1 (6 bases). The receptor's source is a human donor in good health. Some libraries in this study had Jurkat cell RNA spiked in. CDR3 nucleotides: TGTGCCAGCAGCCCCACAGGGTTATTGTTCTTC. It is translated as CASSPTGLLFF.